One and the same sample provided the 18 T cell receptor beta chains below, sequenced in a study of T-cell reconstitution after alpha-beta-depleted transplantation in children. Preparing the TCRbeta library involved the use of unique molecular identifiers. MiXCR, applied by TCRdb to the PCR reads, yields one record per CDR3 protein. The data show 200,000 to 250,000 distinct CDR3 sequences, more than 10% seen once. The sequences come from PBMCs from the stem cell graft donor, collected from the stem cell graft. These receptors originate from a human donor who donated a stem cell graft to a child with acute lymphoblastic leukemia.

This clonotype showed up many times. The chain has TRBV6-6 and TRBJ1-1; 9 bases fit TRBD1. The germline V gene encodes CDR1 MNHNY and CDR2 SVGAGI (reference sequence). This CDR3 is built from 13 residues. The V gene end was trimmed by 6 bases and the J gene end by 4 bases; junction bases not matched to a gene: 3. DNA of the CDR3: TGTGCCAGCAGGACAGGGGGAGGCACTGAAGCTTTCTTT. Translating gives CASRTGGGTEAFF.

Many counts were recorded for this clonotype. The rearrangement links TRBV6-2 or TRBV6-3 to TRBJ2-1; D not resolved. CDR1 and CDR2 (germline): MNHEY, SVGEGT. The ends were cut back, 2 bases at V and 14 bases at J, with 16 bases in the middle. The CDR3 consists of 13 residues. The CDR3 DNA reads TGTGCCAGCAGTTACCGTCGGACGGGTAAGGAGTTCTTC. It yields the protein CASSYRRTGKEFF.

This clonotype was seen ten or more times. The V gene is TRBV20-1, the J gene TRBJ2-7; 7 nucleotides match TRBD1. CDR3 length: 12 amino acids. CDR1 DFQATT and CDR2 SNEGSKA come from the germline V gene (reference sequence). V trimming: 5 bases; J trimming: 3 bases; junction bases outside the gene matches: 4. CDR3 loop: CSALGQDYEQYF. CDR3 DNA: TGCAGTGCTCTCGGACAGGACTACGAGCAGTACTTC.

This clonotype was seen many times. The chain employs TRBV12-3 or TRBV12-4 and TRBJ2-7, with D unresolved. V was cut by 5 bases and J by 7 bases, with 15 bases left in between. The CDR3 has 13 residues. The DNA for the CDR3 is TGTGCCAGCAGTCCAACTAACCCTTGGGAGCAGTACTTC. Protein sequence: CASSPTNPWEQYF.

This chain uses TRBV11-3 with TRBJ2-1, with 9 bases lining up with TRBD2. J gave up 7 bases and V 3 bases, and 1 base lay outside the gene matches. Looked up from germline, CDR1 is SGHNT and CDR2 is YENEEA. The CDR3 is made up of 13 amino acids. CDR3 in amino acids: CASSFGLANEQFF. CDR3 sequence (DNA): TGTGCCAGCAGCTTCGGACTAGCGAATGAGCAGTTCTTC.

To note about this clonotype: A clone one base away is much larger, so this may be a read error. The chain links TRBV6-2 or TRBV6-3 to TRBJ2-1, with a possible D match to TRBD2 (5 bases). Germline values: CDR1 MNHEY, CDR2 SVGEGT. V lost 0 bases to trimming and J lost 13 bases, with 22 bases between them. This CDR3 has 16 amino acids. The CDR3 loop reads CASSYSTLAGWGDQFF. The CDR3 DNA follows: TGTGCCAGCAGTTACTCGACTCTAGCAGGATGGGGTGACCAGTTCTTC.

The table lists this clonotype with many counts. The genes are TRBV27 and TRBJ1-1; TRBD1 might be the D (5 bases). CDR3 length: 14 residues. Germline lookup yields CDR1 MNHEY and CDR2 SMNVEV (reference sequence). V lost 3 bases, J lost 1 base, and 9 bases lay in between. CDR3 coding DNA: TGTGCCAGCAGTTTGGGACGGAAGAACACTGAAGCTTTCTTT. This codes for CASSLGRKNTEAFF.

In regard to this clonotype: A much larger clone differs by one base, so this may be a read error. V is TRBV20-1 and J is TRBJ2-1; no reliable D call. Germline V gene lookup returns CDR1 DFQATT and CDR2 SNEGSKA (reference sequence). The CDR3 runs to 17 residues. CDR3 amino acids: CTARDPYGGNNNNEQFF. CDR3 bases: TGCACTGCTAGAGATCCTTACGGCGGAAACAATAACAATGAGCAGTTCTTC.

This clonotype showed up many times. This chain's CDR3 is CASSPGTGTGGYTF. The CDR3 DNA sequence: TGTGCCAGCAGTCCCGGGACAGGGACGGGTGGCTACACCTTC. The chain carries TRBV28 and TRBJ1-2; 9 nucleotides match TRBD1. Germline trimming cut 5 bases from V and 7 bases from J; bases unmatched to any gene: 8. CDR3 length: 14 amino acids. Germline CDR1 MDHEN, CDR2 SYDVKM.

This clonotype was found many times. The chain employs TRBV20-1 and TRBJ1-1; unclear D gene. V shed 5 bases and J shed 2 bases, with 6 bases lying between them. The CDR3 loop spans 11 amino acids. CDR1 and CDR2 (germline): DFQATT, SNEGSKA (reference sequence). The CDR3 DNA reads as TGCAGTGCTGCACGAAACACTGAAGCTTTCTTT. It yields the protein CSAARNTEAFF.

In this sample, this clonotype turned up many times. The chain is built from TRBV12-3 or TRBV12-4 and TRBJ2-5; unclear D gene. This CDR3 comprises 15 residues. V dropped 7 bases and J dropped 0 bases, with 15 bases sitting between them. CDR3 protein: CASTPQGEYQETQYF. Written as DNA, the CDR3 is TGTGCCAGCACCCCACAAGGAGAGTACCAAGAGACCCAGTACTTC.

This clonotype was seen ten or more times. This sequence joins TRBV7-9 and TRBJ1-3, with D uncertain. Between the trimmed V and J ends, which lost 5 bases and 6 bases, there was a span of 14 bases. The CDR3 spans 14 residues. CDR1 and CDR2 (germline): SEHNR, FQNEAQ (reference sequence). The CDR3: CASSPTTAQNTIYF. In nucleotides, the CDR3 is TGTGCCAGCAGCCCCACGACCGCACAAAACACCATATATTTT.

Ten or more counts support this clonotype. At one boundary the junction diverges from the germline segment, which might be a read error. This chain joins TRBV28 and TRBJ1-1; D is perhaps TRBD1 (5 bases). CDR3 length: 12 amino acids. The germline CDR1 and CDR2 sequences are MDHEN and SYDVKM. CDR3 DNA: TGCGTAATCGACAGTATGAACACTGAAGCTTTCTTT. It codes for CVIDSMNTEAFF.

This clonotype appeared many times. The chain joins TRBV12-3 or TRBV12-4 to TRBJ1-6; TRBD1 agrees at 8 bases. The V segment lost 8 bases and the J segment 8 bases; nucleotides outside the gene matches: 8. This CDR3 has 14 amino acids. The CDR3 loop reads CASSGTGGDSPLHF. The CDR3 DNA reads as TGTGCCAGCTCGGGGACAGGCGGTGATTCACCCCTCCACTTT.

This clonotype was picked up many times. The rearrangement links TRBV4-2 to TRBJ2-1; D ambiguous. The CDR3 extends over 16 amino acids. The V end was cut by 0 bases, the J end by 2 bases, with 11 bases between. Germline CDR1 and CDR2: LGHNA and YNFKEQ. CDR3 residues: CASSQDGESPYNEQFF. The CDR3 nucleotides read TGTGCCAGCAGCCAAGACGGAGAGTCTCCCTACAATGAGCAGTTCTTC.

As regards this clonotype: Just one base apart from a much larger clone, this may be a read error. The chain combines TRBV5-1 with TRBJ1-2; 7 positions match TRBD1. The germline gives CDR1 SGHRS, CDR2 YFSETQ. This CDR3 region has 13 residues. CDR3 amino acids: CAISLTGSDGYTF. The CDR3 DNA reads TGCGCCATCAGCTTGACAGGGTCGGATGGCTACACCTTC.

This clonotype was seen repeatedly, ten times or more. The chain joins TRBV12-3 or TRBV12-4 to TRBJ1-3; weak D call: TRBD1 (5 bases). Trimming took 5 bases from V and 14 from J, leaving 13 bases between them. The CDR3 is made up of 11 amino acids. The CDR3 sequence: CASSTGTLLYF. The CDR3 DNA follows: TGTGCCAGCAGTACCGGGACCCTTCTATATTTT.

In its sample, this clonotype was seen many times. The chain employs TRBV5-6 and TRBJ1-1, with TRBD1 as a possible D gene (5 bases). The V and J ends lost 0 bases and 6 bases respectively, with 24 bases between them. Germline CDR1 SGHDT, CDR2 YYEEEE. CDR3 length equals 18 residues. CDR3 protein: CASSLELGTRGSRAEAFF. CDR3 sequence (DNA): TGTGCCAGCAGCTTGGAATTAGGGACCCGAGGAAGTCGGGCTGAAGCTTTCTTT.